One and the same sample provided the 21 T cell receptor beta chains below, sequenced in a study of cytomegalovirus exposure and HLA in healthy donors. Primers for the PCR totalled 60 Vbeta and 13 Jbeta. Clones were read by immunoSEQ multiplex PCR, and TCRdb kept only the in-frame ones, dropping some. This table holds about 180,000 clones, under 80% found once. The sequenced material came from PBMCs. The receptor source for this set is a woman in her twenties or thirties in good health and CMV-seropositive.

This sequence joins TRBV27 and TRBJ1-5; a possible D gene is TRBD1 (5 bases). Deletions cut 3 bases from V and 4 bases from J, with 16 bases between. Germline V gene data show CDR1 as MNHEY and CDR2 as SMNVEV (reference sequence). The CDR3 is made up of 16 amino acids. The CDR3 coding sequence is TGTGCCAGCAGTTTCGTGACAGTGACTGGGAATCAGCCCCAGCATTTT. Its protein is CASSFVTVTGNQPQHF.

This clone showed up just a few times. The V and J genes are TRBV10-3 and TRBJ2-3; TRBD2 aligns across 8 bases. The CDR3 runs to 15 residues. Trimming removed 6 bases from V and 2 bases from J; junction bases left unmatched: 7. Germline V gives CDR1 ENHRY, CDR2 SYGVKD. DNA of the CDR3: TGTGCCATCAGGACTAGCGAGGGGATCACAGATACGCAGTATTTT. Protein product: CAIRTSEGITDTQYF.

Note on this clone: At one of its ends the junction is not consistent with the germline gene, which may arise from a read error. The J gene is TRBJ2-4, the V gene TRBV28; TRBD1 matches 9 bases. CDR1 is MDHEN, CDR2 SYDVKM, per germline. This CDR3 spans 14 amino acids. The CDR3 sequence is CASETGGVGNSQYF. The CDR3 nucleotides read TGTGCCAGCGAGACAGGGGGAGTGGGAAACAGTCAGTACTTC.

This clone came up once. The rearrangement uses TRBV5-4 and TRBJ1-2; TRBD1 might be the D (5 bases). This CDR3 spans 15 amino acids. V lost 1 base and J lost 0, with 10 bases in between. Germline assignment: CDR1 SGHNT and CDR2 YYREEE (reference sequence). This chain's CDR3 is CASSLKGVPNYGYTF. The CDR3, as DNA: TGTGCCAGCAGCTTGAAAGGGGTCCCTAACTATGGCTACACCTTC. The full variable domain, rest sourced from reference TRBV5-4 and TRBJ1-2, is ETGVTQSPTHLIKTRGQQVTLRCSSQSGHNTVSWYQQALGQGPQFIFQYYREEENGRGNFPPRFSGLQFPNYSSELNVNALELDDSALYLCASSLKGVPNYGYTFGSGTRLTVV.

This clone came up a few times. The rearrangement links TRBV9 to TRBJ1-6; D is perhaps TRBD1 (6 bases). The V and J ends lost 2 bases and 11 bases respectively, with 17 bases between them. The CDR3 loop spans 15 amino acids. The V gene's germline CDR1 is SGDLS and CDR2 YYNGEE. CDR3 residues: CASSVLGETGAPLHF. The CDR3 bases are TGTGCCAGCAGCGTTCTGGGGGAGACAGGTGCACCCCTCCACTTT.

The rearrangement joins TRBV7-9 to TRBJ2-7; 9 bases map to TRBD1. CDR3 length: 15 amino acids. Trimming at V came to 5 bases and at J to 4 bases, leaving 9 bases not matched to a gene. CDR1 is SEHNR and CDR2 is FQNEAQ in the germline V gene (reference sequence). The CDR3 DNA sequence: TGTGCCAGCAGCCCAGCCCGACAGGGGGTGTACGAGCAGTACTTC. Translation gives CASSPARQGVYEQYF.

This clone has only one observation. The V call is TRBV27, the J call TRBJ1-4; 7 nucleotides agree with TRBD1. The CDR3 contains 14 residues. V was pared by 2 bases and J by 10 bases, with 7 bases of the junction left unmatched. The germline V gene has CDR1 MNHEY and CDR2 SMNVEV (reference sequence). The CDR3 coding sequence is TGTGCCAGCAGTTTAAGGGACAGTTCCGCAAAACTGTTTTTT. This translates into CASSLRDSSAKLFF.

V is TRBV7-2 and J is TRBJ2-1; TRBD1 matches 7 bases. The CDR3 runs to 17 residues. The V gene's germline CDR1 is SGHTA and CDR2 FQGNSA. V dropped 5 bases and J dropped 4; count of bases not matched to a gene: 14. For the CDR3, the DNA is TGTGCCAGCAGCCCGGCGAGGGGGCGCCCCTTATACAATGAGCAGTTCTTC. The encoded protein is CASSPARGRPLYNEQFF.

The chain recombines TRBV4-3 with TRBJ1-3; D is perhaps TRBD1 (6 bases). CDR3 length equals 19 residues. The germline V gene has CDR1 LGHNA and CDR2 YSLEER. V shed 1 base and J shed 0 bases, with 19 bases lying between them. The CDR3 region has the DNA TGCGCCAGCAGCCAAGGTTATACCCGGGAGGGGGGCTCTGGAAACACCATATATTTT. Translated: CASSQGYTREGGSGNTIYF.

V and J are TRBV30 and TRBJ2-6; D not certain. Trimming took off 4 bases at V and 4 bases at J, with 8 bases between the two ends. The CDR3 is 13 residues long. Germline lookup yields CDR1 GTSNPN and CDR2 SVGIG (reference sequence). The CDR3 region is CAWTTAGANVLTF. The CDR3 DNA is TGTGCCTGGACCACAGCCGGGGCCAACGTCCTGACTTTC.

The J gene is TRBJ2-1, the V gene TRBV9; TRBD1 might be the D (8 bases). The V end was cut by 4 bases, the J end by 6 bases, with 20 bases between. The length of the CDR3 is 16 residues. Looked up from germline, CDR1 is SGDLS and CDR2 is YYNGEE. The CDR3 DNA follows: TGTGCCAGCAGCAACAATCCGGACAGGGAGGGCAATGAGCAGTTCTTC. It codes for CASSNNPDREGNEQFF.

This chain links TRBV6-5 with TRBJ1-2; TRBD1 aligns across 8 bases. This CDR3 is built from 14 residues. Per germline, CDR1 MNHEY and CDR2 SVGAGI. The V gene end was trimmed by 6 bases and the J gene end by 8 bases; junction bases not matched to a gene: 11. The CDR3 here is CASRGQGTTRGYTF. The CDR3 nucleotides read TGTGCCAGCAGAGGACAGGGAACCACACGGGGCTACACCTTC.

The CDR3 DNA sequence: TGTGCCAGCAGCCAAGACTCCCTAGCGGGGAGGAACGAGCAGTACTTC. It is translated as CASSQDSLAGRNEQYF. The chain has TRBV4-2 and TRBJ2-7; 9 positions match TRBD2. Germline CDR1 is LGHNA and CDR2 is YNFKEQ. CDR3 length: 16 residues. V was clipped by 0 bases and J by 5 bases; unmatched bases: 8.

The sample holds one count of this clone. The rearrangement uses TRBV5-4 and TRBJ2-7; TRBD1 matches 7 bases. CDR1 and CDR2 from the germline V gene are SGHNT and YYREEE (reference sequence). V lost 4 bases, J lost 10 bases, and 8 bases stayed unmatched. This CDR3 region has 12 residues. The CDR3 here is CASSARGLEQYF. CDR3 bases: TGTGCCAGCAGCGCCAGGGGGTTGGAACAGTACTTC.

The CDR3 region is CASSPGQNTGELFF. The CDR3, as DNA: TGTGCCAGCAGCCCGGGACAGAACACCGGGGAGCTGTTTTTT. The genes are TRBV5-5 and TRBJ2-2; TRBD1 is a possible D gene (6 bases). CDR3 length equals 14 residues. CDR1 and CDR2 (germline): SGHKS, YYEKEE (reference sequence). The V end was cut by 4 bases, the J end by 1 base, with 8 bases between. Using reference TRBV5-5 and TRBJ2-2 for the parts outside the CDR3, the full variable domain is DAGVTQSPTHLIKTRGQQVTLRCSPISGHKSVSWYQQVLGQGPQFIFQYYEKEERGRGNFPDRFSARQFPNYSSELNVNALLLGDSALYLCASSPGQNTGELFFGEGSRLTVL.

The rearrangement joins TRBV4-1 to TRBJ2-7; TRBD1 matches at 8 bases. Looked up from germline, CDR1 is MGHRA and CDR2 is YSYEKL. V gave up 5 bases and J gave up 3 bases; unmatched junction bases: 6. The CDR3 totals 14 residues. The DNA of the CDR3 is TGCGCCAGCAGCAGCCCAGGGACAGGCTACGAGCAGTACTTC. Translation gives CASSSPGTGYEQYF.

The chain joins TRBV6-4 to TRBJ2-1; no reliable D call. V lost 5 bases and J lost 0, with 11 bases in between. Per germline, CDR1 MRHNA and CDR2 SNTAGT. The CDR3 is made up of 15 amino acids. The CDR3 loop is CASSYRVNSYNEQFF. CDR3 nucleotide sequence: TGTGCCAGCAGTTATCGGGTAAACTCCTACAATGAGCAGTTCTTC.

V gene TRBV5-1 combines with J gene TRBJ1-2; D perhaps matches TRBD1 (6 bases). Germline lookup yields CDR1 SGHRS and CDR2 YFSETQ. V was cut by 0 bases and J by 1 base, with 16 bases left in between. This CDR3 is built from 17 residues. The CDR3 DNA sequence: TGCGCCAGCAGCTTGGAGGGTTCCGGCAGGGGTAACTATGGCTACACCTTC. This codes for CASSLEGSGRGNYGYTF.

The rearrangement links TRBV4-2 to TRBJ2-2, with D possibly being TRBD2 (7 bases). Trimming removed 4 bases from V and 7 bases from J, with 16 bases in between. This CDR3 comprises 15 residues. Germline-derived CDR1 and CDR2 are LGHNA and YNFKEQ. CDR3 bases: TGTGCCAGCAGCCGTCTGGGGGGGGCCGGCGGGGAGCTGTTTTTT. Translating gives CASSRLGGAGGELFF.

The chain uses TRBV28 and TRBJ2-1, with TRBD1 matching over 7 bases. The CDR3 extends over 14 amino acids. V was clipped by 5 bases and J by 1 base; unmatched bases: 2. Germline V CDR1 and CDR2: MDHEN, SYDVKM. This chain's CDR3 is CASSNRGSYNEQFF. In DNA, the CDR3 is TGTGCCAGCAGTAACAGGGGATCCTACAATGAGCAGTTCTTC.

The rearrangement joins TRBV7-2 to TRBJ2-7; 10 positions match TRBD1. Germline CDR1 SGHTA, CDR2 FQGNSA. CDR3 length equals 15 residues. The V gene end was trimmed by 5 bases and the J gene end by 0 bases; junction bases not matched to a gene: 4. In nucleotides, the CDR3 is TGTGCCAGCAGCGGGGGACAGGGGAGCTCCTACGAGCAGTACTTC. Protein: CASSGGQGSSYEQYF. The full variable domain, its missing parts supplied by reference TRBV7-2 and TRBJ2-7, is GAGVSQSPSNKVTEKGKDVELRCDPISGHTALYWYRQSLGQGLEFLIYFQGNSAPDKSGLPSDRFSAERTGGSVSTLTIQRTQQEDSAVYLCASSGGQGSSYEQYFGPGTRLTVT.